The T cell receptor beta chain under discussion was sequenced for a study of cytomegalovirus exposure and HLA in healthy donors. Whole-study context: An earlier analysis found roughly 100 million unique TCR beta sequences from approximately 190 million T cells.

With 60 Vbeta and 13 Jbeta primers, the PCR was carried out. Generated by immunoSEQ multiplex PCR, the TCRdb table keeps only in-frame clones and is missing some. The sample lists over 150,000 clones, 60% to 85% seen once, with 7% to 9% in the top ten. J gave up 1 base and V 0 bases, and 2 bases lay outside the gene matches. CDR1 and CDR2 (germline): LGHNA, YSLEER. The CDR3 totals 15 residues. This TCR was sampled from a male donor in good health and CMV-seropositive. The chain has TRBV4-3 and TRBJ1-2, with 7 nucleotides matching TRBD1. The sequencing input was PBMCs. The CDR3 loop is CASSQDRGSNYGYTF. CDR3 coding DNA: TGCGCCAGCAGCCAAGACAGGGGGAGTAACTATGGCTACACCTTC.